One sample yielded the 20 T cell receptor beta chains listed below, sequenced in a study of control samples from healthy donors and cancer patients. Profiled with immunoSEQ multiplex PCR; TCRdb holds only in-frame clones, not every one. The sample has roughly 450,000 clones; 90% are singletons. The sequenced material came from PBMCs. The source of these receptors is a man in his forties or fifties with head and neck cancer.

The V and J genes are TRBV30 and TRBJ2-7; D possibly corresponds to TRBD1 (5 bases). CDR1 is GTSNPN and CDR2 is SVGIG in the germline V gene (reference sequence). The CDR3 contains 13 residues. V was clipped by 0 bases and J by 6 bases, with 12 bases between them. CDR3 protein: CAWSVGDETEQYF. CDR3 nucleotides: TGTGCCTGGAGTGTAGGGGATGAAACCGAGCAGTACTTC.

This chain uses TRBV28 with TRBJ1-2; D may be TRBD1 (5 bases). Germline CDR1 MDHEN, CDR2 SYDVKM. The V gene lost 7 bases and the J gene lost 3 bases, with 9 bases spanning the gap. The CDR3 runs 12 residues. The CDR3 DNA is TGTGCCAGCAATCTCAGGGACTATGGCTACACCTTC. Its translation: CASNLRDYGYTF.

The chain couples TRBV11-2 to TRBJ1-5; tentative D call: TRBD1 (5 bases). The germline V gene has CDR1 SGHAT and CDR2 FQNNGV. The CDR3 contains 14 residues. V was shortened by 4 bases and J by 2 bases, with 9 bases between the two germline ends. Written as DNA, the CDR3 is TGTGCCAGCAGCTCTGACAGCGGCAATCAGCCCCAGCATTTT. Amino acid sequence: CASSSDSGNQPQHF.

The chain combines TRBV6-5 with TRBJ2-7; 9 bases map to TRBD1. CDR3 size: 15 residues. Germline V gene lookup returns CDR1 MNHEY and CDR2 SVGAGI. J lost 2 bases, V lost 6 bases, and 8 bases had no gene match. The CDR3 protein is CASRTNRGLPYEQYF. CDR3 DNA: TGTGCCAGCAGAACCAACAGGGGGCTGCCCTACGAGCAGTACTTC.

V and J are TRBV7-3 and TRBJ2-7, with D possibly being TRBD1 (5 bases). The V end was cut by 3 bases, the J end by 5 bases, with 11 bases between. In germline, CDR1 is SGHTA, CDR2 FQGTGA. There are 13 residues in the CDR3. CDR3 loop: CASSFQGWNEQYF. The CDR3 region has the DNA TGTGCCAGCAGCTTCCAGGGATGGAACGAGCAGTACTTC.

The chain carries TRBV9 and TRBJ2-6; 9 bases fit TRBD1. CDR1 is SGDLS, CDR2 YYNGEE, per germline. V gave up 3 bases and J gave up 0 bases; unmatched junction bases: 10. The CDR3 totals 19 residues. CDR3 loop: CASSGYGTGTNSGANVLTF. As DNA, the CDR3 is TGTGCCAGCAGCGGTTACGGGACAGGGACCAACTCTGGGGCCAACGTCCTGACTTTC.

The chain couples TRBV7-2 to TRBJ2-2, with TRBD2 identical over 9 bases. With 3 bases clipped from V and 4 bases from J, the junction kept 3 bases outside the gene matches. Per the germline V gene, CDR1 is SGHTA and CDR2 is FQGNSA. The CDR3 covers 15 residues. CDR3 in amino acids: CASSFSGGLTGELFF. The CDR3 nucleotides are TGTGCCAGCAGCTTTAGCGGGGGACTCACCGGGGAGCTGTTTTTT.

The sample holds a few counts of this clone. The chain uses TRBV6-1 and TRBJ1-5, with TRBD1 as a possible D gene (5 bases). The CDR3 length is 16 residues. Germline CDR1 MNHNS, CDR2 SASEGT. V dropped 2 bases and J dropped 1 base, with 12 bases sitting between them. In DNA, the CDR3 is TGTGCCAGCAGTGAAAGGGCGGGGCTGAGCAATCAGCCCCAGCATTTT. Protein sequence: CASSERAGLSNQPQHF.

The chain joins TRBV27 to TRBJ2-7; D tentatively fits TRBD1 or TRBD2 (5 bases each). Trimming cost V 5 bases and J 2 bases, with 16 bases left between them. The CDR3 is made up of 15 amino acids. Germline CDR1 is MNHEY and CDR2 is SMNVEV (reference sequence). CDR3 coding DNA: TGTGCCAGCAGTCGGGACCCCGGTGATCCCTACGAGCAGTACTTC. Amino acid sequence: CASSRDPGDPYEQYF.

This clone was seen a few times. Within the sample, other DNA sequences also encode this same CDR3. This chain uses TRBV9 with TRBJ2-2; D unclear. V lost 2 bases and J lost 2, with 1 base in between. The CDR3 is 12 amino acids. Germline V gene sequence: CDR1 SGDLS, CDR2 YYNGEE. The CDR3 here is CASSVNTGELFF. CDR3 bases: TGTGCCAGCAGCGTTAACACCGGGGAGCTGTTTTTT.

J is TRBJ2-1 and V is TRBV24-1, with 10 bases fitting TRBD2. Germline lookup yields CDR1 KGHDR and CDR2 SFDVKD. The CDR3 runs to 15 residues. V was clipped by 3 bases and J by 5 bases; unmatched bases: 3. For the CDR3, the DNA is TGTGCCACCAGTGATGCAGGACTAGCGGACAATGAGCAGTTCTTC. It specifies CATSDAGLADNEQFF.

The rearrangement uses TRBV13 and TRBJ2-7, with 8 positions matching TRBD2. Germline values: CDR1 PRHDT, CDR2 FYEKMQ (reference sequence). The CDR3 sequence is 16 residues long. J lost 2 bases, V lost 4 bases, and 10 bases had no gene match. CDR3 coding DNA: TGTGCCAGCAGCTCCATGTCGACTAGCGAGGCCTACGAGCAGTACTTC. Translating it yields CASSSMSTSEAYEQYF.

The chain carries TRBV28 and TRBJ1-2; 9 bases line up with TRBD1. Germline CDR1 and CDR2: MDHEN and SYDVKM. This CDR3 comprises 15 residues. The ends lost 4 bases at V and 7 bases at J; junction bases unmatched: 10. Here the CDR3 DNA reads TGTGCCAGCAGTTGGCAACAGGGGGCGCTCGGTGGCTACACCTTC. It encodes CASSWQQGALGGYTF.

The V gene is TRBV12-3 or TRBV12-4, the J gene TRBJ1-2; unclear D gene. Trimming took off 3 bases at V and 8 bases at J, with 13 bases between the two ends. The CDR3 runs to 13 residues. In DNA form, the CDR3 reads TGTGCCAGCAGTTTCTCACTCTTCCGAGGCTACACCTTC. Protein: CASSFSLFRGYTF.

The V and J genes are TRBV11-2 and TRBJ1-5, with a tentative D call TRBD1 (5 bases). V gave up 3 bases and J gave up 7 bases, with 10 bases separating them. Germline V gene sequence: CDR1 SGHAT, CDR2 FQNNGV. This CDR3 has 13 residues. The DNA of the CDR3 is TGTGCCAGCAGCTTCCAGGGCACCCAGCCCCAGCATTTT. Its protein product is CASSFQGTQPQHF. The variable domain in full, with the rest retrieved from reference TRBV11-2 and TRBJ1-5, is EAGVAQSPRYKIIEKRQSVAFWCNPISGHATLYWYQQILGQGPKLLIQFQNNGVVDDSQLPKDRFSAERLKGVDSTLKIQPAKLEDSAVYLCASSFQGTQPQHFGDGTRLSIL.

This rearrangement joins TRBV2 to TRBJ1-2; weak D call: TRBD1 (5 bases). The CDR3 length is 15 residues. V dropped 5 bases and J dropped 2 bases, with 15 bases sitting between them. The germline CDR1 and CDR2 sequences are SNHLY and FYNNEI. CDR3 DNA: TGTGCCAGCAGTAAGAGACAGACGCAGAACTATGGCTACACCTTC. It codes for CASSKRQTQNYGYTF.

The V call is TRBV11-2, the J call TRBJ1-4; D is undetermined. Germline CDR1 and CDR2: SGHAT and FQNNGV. The CDR3 sequence is 14 residues long. Trimming shortened V by 5 bases and J by 3 bases, and 10 bases separated the two germline ends. CDR3 bases: TGTGCCAGCAGCCGTATGGGCGCTAATGAAAAACTGTTTTTT. It yields the protein CASSRMGANEKLFF.

The CDR3 coding sequence is TGTGCCAGCAGCTTAGGGGACACTGAAGCTTTCTTT. It specifies CASSLGDTEAFF. J is TRBJ1-1 and V is TRBV11-2; D gene uncertain. Trimming took off 1 base at V and 3 bases at J, with 3 bases between the two ends. The CDR3 is 12 amino acids. Germline lookup yields CDR1 SGHAT and CDR2 FQNNGV. The full variable domain, with the rest looked up from reference TRBV11-2 and TRBJ1-1, is EAGVAQSPRYKIIEKRQSVAFWCNPISGHATLYWYQQILGQGPKLLIQFQNNGVVDDSQLPKDRFSAERLKGVDSTLKIQPAKLEDSAVYLCASSLGDTEAFFGQGTRLTVV.

The chain couples TRBV7-2 to TRBJ2-1; D gene unclear. Germline V gives CDR1 SGHTA, CDR2 FQGNSA. The V end was cut by 0 bases, the J end by 8 bases, with 8 bases between. This CDR3 is 13 amino acids long. The CDR3 sequence is CASSLAGVDEQFF. Here the CDR3 DNA reads TGTGCCAGCAGCTTAGCCGGAGTGGATGAGCAGTTCTTC.

The chain is built from TRBV9 and TRBJ2-1; 8 bases align to TRBD2. CDR3 size: 16 residues. The ends lost 0 bases at V and 2 bases at J; junction bases unmatched: 4. Germline loops: CDR1 SGDLS, CDR2 YYNGEE. The chain's CDR3 is CASSVGVSGTYNEQFF. In DNA, the CDR3 is TGTGCCAGCAGCGTAGGAGTTAGCGGGACCTACAATGAGCAGTTCTTC.